The 19 T cell receptor beta chains given below trace back to one sample, sequenced in a study of T cells in Graves' hyperthyroidism and ophthalmopathy. Researchers took RNA transcripts and amplified the TCR beta CDR3 regions from them. Carried out on the TCR CDR3, a first-round RT-PCR used the HTBI primer set. TCRdb itself ran the multiplex PCR reads through MiXCR, one entry per CDR3 protein. The data show a few hundred thousand distinct CDR3 sequences, more than 11% seen once. Material for sequencing was blood. These receptors all stem from a woman in her twenties or thirties with Graves' hyperthyroidism that later progressed to Graves' ophthalmopathy.

The sample holds many counts of this clonotype. This chain's CDR3 is CASSLTRPGELFF. The CDR3 DNA is TGTGCCAGCAGCTTAACCCGTCCCGGGGAGCTGTTTTTT. The rearrangement uses TRBV7-9 and TRBJ2-2, with D hard to call. The CDR3 spans 13 residues. V lost 2 bases and J 6 bases, leaving 7 bases between the germline ends. CDR1 and CDR2 (germline): SEHNR, FQNEAQ (reference sequence). The full variable domain, completed using reference TRBV7-9 and TRBJ2-2, is DTGVSQNPRHKITKRGQNVTFRCDPISEHNRLYWYRQTLGQGPEFLTYFQNEAQLEKSRLLSDRFSAERPKGSFSTLEIQRTEQGDSAMYLCASSLTRPGELFFGEGSRLTVL.

This clonotype was seen ten or more times. The rearrangement links TRBV2 to TRBJ2-1; either TRBD1 or TRBD2 may supply D (6 bases each). The CDR3 extends over 12 amino acids. Germline assignment: CDR1 SNHLY and CDR2 FYNNEI. The germline V and J ends were trimmed by 8 bases and 6 bases, with 11 bases remaining between them. Written as DNA, the CDR3 is TGTGCCAGCCACGGAGGGGGCAATGAGCAGTTCTTC. As protein: CASHGGGNEQFF.

V and J are TRBV7-9 and TRBJ2-1; the D is unclear. This CDR3 region has 19 residues. V lost 4 bases to trimming and J lost 7 bases, with 29 bases between them. Germline lookup yields CDR1 SEHNR and CDR2 FQNEAQ (reference sequence). CDR3 amino acids: CASSSIPSAGVVSGNEQFF. CDR3 DNA sequence: TGTGCCAGCAGCTCGATCCCCTCCGCCGGAGTTGTTTCAGGTAATGAGCAGTTCTTC. The entire variable domain, with the rest obtained from reference TRBV7-9 and TRBJ2-1, is as follows: DTGVSQNPRHKITKRGQNVTFRCDPISEHNRLYWYRQTLGQGPEFLTYFQNEAQLEKSRLLSDRFSAERPKGSFSTLEIQRTEQGDSAMYLCASSSIPSAGVVSGNEQFFGPGTRLTVL.

The chain combines TRBV5-8 with TRBJ2-3; 7 bases are a match to TRBD1. Trimming removed 2 bases from V and 1 base from J; junction bases left unmatched: 7. This CDR3 contains 16 residues. The V gene's germline CDR1 is SGHTS and CDR2 YDEGEE. The CDR3 spells CASSLPTGSGTDTQYF. As DNA, the CDR3 is TGTGCCAGCAGCTTACCGACAGGGTCCGGCACAGATACGCAGTATTTT.

The table lists this clonotype with many counts. The rearrangement joins TRBV3-1 to TRBJ2-5; 14 nucleotides match TRBD2. The CDR3 length is 18 residues. With 3 bases clipped from V and 1 base from J, the junction kept 7 bases outside the gene matches. Germline CDR1 LGHDT, CDR2 YNNKEL (reference sequence). CDR3 amino acids: CASSQAGLAGGIQETQYF. The CDR3 nucleotides read TGTGCCAGCAGCCAGGCCGGACTAGCGGGAGGAATCCAAGAGACCCAGTACTTC.

This clonotype was counted ten times or more. This chain connects TRBV24-1 to TRBJ2-1; a weak D match, TRBD1 (5 bases). There are 16 residues in the CDR3. Germline V CDR1 and CDR2: KGHDR, SFDVKD. Trimming cost V 4 bases and J 2 bases, with 14 bases left between them. The CDR3 sequence: CATSEPPTATYNEQFF. The CDR3 DNA reads TGTGCCACCAGTGAGCCCCCGACAGCCACCTACAATGAGCAGTTCTTC.

This clonotype came up many times. The CDR3 region is CATARTSGSTDTQYF. DNA for the CDR3: TGTGCCACCGCGAGGACTAGCGGAAGCACAGATACGCAGTATTTT. This sequence joins TRBV19 and TRBJ2-3; TRBD2 matches at 10 bases. From germline, CDR1 is LNHDA and CDR2 SQIVND (reference sequence). J lost 0 bases, V lost 10 bases, and 7 bases had no gene match. The CDR3 contains 15 residues.

This clonotype was detected only a few times. This chain links TRBV9 with TRBJ2-3, with 11 bases fitting TRBD2. The CDR3 totals 16 residues. Germline V lookup: CDR1 SGDLS, CDR2 YYNGEE. V shed 0 bases, J shed 3 bases, and the junction held 3 bases outside the gene matches. The CDR3 here is CASSVGLAGRTDTQYF. Here the CDR3 DNA reads TGTGCCAGCAGCGTAGGACTAGCGGGAAGGACAGATACGCAGTATTTT.

This clonotype was seen a handful of times. CDR3 in DNA: TGTGCCAGCAGCTTAGCGGGGTTCTCCATATATTTT. Translating it yields CASSLAGFSIYF. The genes are TRBV7-2 and TRBJ1-3, with D hard to call. Trimming left V 0 bases short and J 11 bases short, with 8 bases between. Germline-derived CDR1 and CDR2 are SGHTA and FQGNSA. The CDR3 covers 12 residues.

This clonotype was picked up a small number of times. The gene calls are TRBV6-1 and TRBJ2-7, with 9 bases aligning to TRBD1. This CDR3 is built from 14 residues. V shed 1 base, J shed 5 bases, and the junction held 3 bases outside the gene matches. CDR1 is MNHNS, CDR2 SASEGT, per germline. Here the CDR3 DNA reads TGTGCCAGCAGTGAAGGGGACAGGGAGAACGAGCAGTACTTC. This sequence encodes CASSEGDRENEQYF.

Ten or more counts support this clonotype. The CDR3 reads CASMSRGAYGYTF. The CDR3 DNA is TGTGCCAGCATGTCGAGGGGGGCTTATGGCTACACCTTC. J is TRBJ1-2 and V is TRBV27; D perhaps matches TRBD1 (6 bases). Trimming stripped 7 bases from V and 5 bases from J, with 14 bases between. The CDR3 length is 13 residues. Germline loops: CDR1 MNHEY, CDR2 SMNVEV (reference sequence).

In its sample, this clonotype was seen many times. The rearrangement uses TRBV10-2 and TRBJ2-7; D is unresolved. Trimming cost V 3 bases and J 4 bases, with 10 bases left between them. Germline-derived CDR1 and CDR2 are WSHSY and SAAADI. This CDR3 spans 13 amino acids. DNA of the CDR3: TGCGCCAGCAGTGAAAGTAGGAAATACGAGCAGTACTTC. Its protein product is CASSESRKYEQYF.

This sequence joins TRBV28 and TRBJ2-5; TRBD2 agrees at 7 bases. J gave up 2 bases and V 3 bases, and 18 bases lay outside the gene matches. This CDR3 contains 19 residues. The germline CDR1 and CDR2 sequences are MDHEN and SYDVKM. The CDR3 sequence: CASSFSQDRAGNDQETQYF. The CDR3 region has the DNA TGTGCCAGCAGTTTCTCCCAGGACCGAGCGGGGAATGATCAAGAGACCCAGTACTTC.

About this clonotype: Since a much larger clone is just one base distant, this may be a read error. This chain joins TRBV9 and TRBJ2-1; D may be TRBD1 or TRBD2 (5 bases each). This CDR3 comprises 14 residues. V was cut by 0 bases and J by 9 bases, with 13 bases left in between. Germline CDR1 SGDLS, CDR2 YYNGEE. The CDR3: CASSVGSKGSEQFF. The DNA for the CDR3 is TGTGCCAGCAGCGTAGGATCTAAGGGGAGTGAGCAGTTCTTC.

The chain joins TRBV24-1 to TRBJ2-1, with 13 bases identical to TRBD2. Germline trimming cut 9 bases from V and 0 bases from J; bases unmatched to any gene: 16. The CDR3 sequence is 20 residues long. CDR1 and CDR2 (germline): KGHDR, SFDVKD. The CDR3 is CATGTVLPGLAGSSYNEQFF. Written as DNA, the CDR3 is TGTGCCACCGGGACCGTTCTACCGGGACTAGCGGGGAGCTCCTACAATGAGCAGTTCTTC.

V and J are TRBV12-3 or TRBV12-4 and TRBJ1-1; 7 nucleotides line up with TRBD1. This CDR3 spans 15 amino acids. V lost 5 bases to trimming and J lost 1 base; unmatched junction nucleotides: 7. CDR3 amino acids: CASSPRTGPNTEAFF. The CDR3 nucleotides read TGTGCCAGCAGTCCGCGGACAGGTCCGAACACTGAAGCTTTCTTT.

This clonotype was observed a handful of times. The V call is TRBV30, the J call TRBJ1-5; 7 positions match TRBD1. There are 15 residues in the CDR3. The germline V gene has CDR1 GTSNPN and CDR2 SVGIG (reference sequence). Germline trimming cut 1 base from V and 7 bases from J; bases unmatched to any gene: 10. In nucleotides, the CDR3 is TGTGCCTGGAGTGGAGAGGGGGCCCGTTTCCAGCCCCAGCATTTT. This gives the protein CAWSGEGARFQPQHF.

This clonotype was detected many times. The chain uses TRBV5-1 and TRBJ2-1; 11 positions match TRBD2. V was clipped by 2 bases and J by 10 bases; unmatched bases: 8. Germline values: CDR1 SGHRS, CDR2 YFSETQ. CDR3 length: 15 amino acids. CDR3 in amino acids: CASSLDTSGRGEQFF. In DNA form, the CDR3 reads TGCGCCAGCAGCTTAGACACTAGCGGGAGAGGAGAGCAGTTCTTC.

The chain has TRBV27 and TRBJ1-1; maybe TRBD1 (5 bases). Germline V gene data show CDR1 as MNHEY and CDR2 as SMNVEV (reference sequence). The CDR3 length is 15 residues. V lost 6 bases and J 2 bases, leaving 16 bases between the germline ends. As DNA, the CDR3 is TGTGCCAGCAGCTTAAGTGGGGGTTTTAACACTGAAGCTTTCTTT. This sequence encodes CASSLSGGFNTEAFF.